Shown below are 2 T cell receptor beta chains from a single sample sequenced in a study of cytomegalovirus exposure and HLA in healthy donors. The assay was immunoSEQ multiplex PCR, and TCRdb's table has in-frame clones only and misses some. In the table there are roughly 200,000 clones, 86% of which are singletons. Sequencing input: PBMCs. The receptors here all came from a man aged 25-40 years in good health and CMV-seropositive.

The chain recombines TRBV7-8 with TRBJ2-1, with 9 bases that match TRBD1. The germline gives CDR1 SGHVS, CDR2 FQNEAQ. Trimming at V came to 11 bases and at J to 9 bases, leaving 11 bases not matched to a gene. The CDR3 is 13 residues long. The CDR3: CAGSGTGLTEQFF. CDR3 nucleotide sequence: TGTGCCGGGAGCGGGACAGGGTTAACTGAGCAGTTCTTC.

The chain couples TRBV4-3 to TRBJ2-1; 8 bases fit TRBD1. The ends lost 2 bases at V and 8 bases at J; junction bases unmatched: 11. The CDR3 length is 16 residues. Germline CDR1 reads LGHNA; CDR2 reads YSLEER. The CDR3 here is CASSQRRTGPVDEQFF. The CDR3 DNA follows: TGCGCCAGCAGCCAACGTCGGACAGGGCCGGTCGATGAGCAGTTCTTC.